This TCR beta chain was found in a study of blood T cell repertoires in COVID-19. Trimming cost V 8 bases and J 6 bases; bases outside gene matches: 5. Per germline, CDR1 MNHEY and CDR2 SVGAGI. The CDR3 covers 14 residues. Only in-frame clones appear in the TCRdb table, and some are missing; sequencing was by immunoSEQ multiplex PCR. The table includes around 160,000 clones, 80% to 85% detected once. The sequence was obtained from a human donor in a cohort sampled during active COVID-19. Sequencing used peripheral blood. This chain connects TRBV6-5 to TRBJ1-5; the match to TRBD1 covers 12 bases. CDR3 coding DNA: TGTGCCAGCCGGGGACAGGGGGCAGGTCAGCCCCAGCATTTT. Translation gives CASRGQGAGQPQHF.